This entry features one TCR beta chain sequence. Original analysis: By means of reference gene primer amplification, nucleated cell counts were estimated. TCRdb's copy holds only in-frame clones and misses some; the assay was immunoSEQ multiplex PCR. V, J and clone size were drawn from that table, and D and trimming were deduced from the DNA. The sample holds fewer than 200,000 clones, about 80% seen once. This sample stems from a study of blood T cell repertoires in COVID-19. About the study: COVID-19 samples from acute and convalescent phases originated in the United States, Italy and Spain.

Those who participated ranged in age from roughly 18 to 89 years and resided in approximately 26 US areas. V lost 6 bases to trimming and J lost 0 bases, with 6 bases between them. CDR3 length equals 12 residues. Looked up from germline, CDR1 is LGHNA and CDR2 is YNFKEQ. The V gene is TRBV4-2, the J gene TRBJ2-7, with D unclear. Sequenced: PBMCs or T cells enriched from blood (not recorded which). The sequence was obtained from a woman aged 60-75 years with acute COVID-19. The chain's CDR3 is CASRGRSYEQYF. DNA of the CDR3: TGTGCCAGCAGGGGCCGCTCCTACGAGCAGTACTTC.